Each of the 6 T cell receptor beta chains below was sequenced from the same sample in a study of blood T cell repertoires in COVID-19. Generated by immunoSEQ multiplex PCR, the TCRdb table keeps only in-frame clones and is missing some. The sample lists about 260,000 clones; more than 80% were seen once. The sequenced sample was PBMCs or T cells enriched from blood (not recorded which). These receptor sequences come from a woman aged 18-29 years who had recovered from COVID-19.

This clone was detected only once. The chain combines TRBV6-5 with TRBJ1-1; D not resolved. The CDR3 runs to 14 residues. Trimming stripped 6 bases from V and 1 base from J, with 12 bases between. Germline values: CDR1 MNHEY, CDR2 SVGAGI. This CDR3 reads CASRDSSRNTEAFF. The CDR3 DNA sequence: TGTGCCAGCAGAGACTCTAGTAGGAACACTGAAGCTTTCTTT.

V is TRBV5-1 and J is TRBJ2-7, with 7 bases that match TRBD1. Looked up from germline, CDR1 is SGHRS and CDR2 is YFSETQ. V shed 4 bases and J 2 bases; nucleotides not matched to a gene: 3. The CDR3 spans 13 residues. The CDR3 DNA reads as TGCGCCAGCAGCGGGGACAGAGCCTACGAGCAGTACTTC. Translating it yields CASSGDRAYEQYF.

This sequence joins TRBV5-5 and TRBJ2-5; TRBD2 aligns across 8 bases. The V and J ends lost 4 bases and 5 bases, in that order; junction bases with no gene match: 13. The germline V gene encodes CDR1 SGHKS and CDR2 YYEKEE (reference sequence). The CDR3 extends over 16 amino acids. Here the CDR3 DNA reads TGTGCCAGCAGCCGGAACCCGGGACTAGAGGTTGAGACCCAGTACTTC. Protein sequence: CASSRNPGLEVETQYF.

This sequence joins TRBV7-2 and TRBJ2-5, with D tentatively TRBD2 (5 bases). V shed 1 base and J shed 1 base, with 10 bases lying between them. Germline CDR1 and CDR2: SGHTA and FQGNSA. The CDR3 loop spans 15 amino acids. The CDR3 nucleotides read TGTGCCAGCAGCTTAGGTCCCGGGGTCCAAGAGACCCAGTACTTC. Encoded protein: CASSLGPGVQETQYF.

The chain employs TRBV10-1 and TRBJ2-2, with TRBD1 as a possible D gene (6 bases). Deletions cut 4 bases from V and 1 base from J, with 10 bases between. CDR1 is WNHNN, CDR2 SYGVQD, per germline (reference sequence). This CDR3 has 15 amino acids. The CDR3 DNA is TGCGCCAGCAGTGGGAACAGGGAGAACACCGGGGAGCTGTTTTTT. Translation gives CASSGNRENTGELFF.

The rearrangement joins TRBV28 to TRBJ1-6; TRBD1 aligns across 7 bases. This CDR3 is built from 17 residues. Germline trimming cut 4 bases from V and 7 bases from J; bases unmatched to any gene: 13. CDR1 MDHEN and CDR2 SYDVKM come from the germline V gene. In DNA form, the CDR3 reads TGTGCCAGCAGTTCCCCCTTCCTGACAGGGATGAATTCACCCCTCCACTTT. Translated, it gives CASSSPFLTGMNSPLHF.